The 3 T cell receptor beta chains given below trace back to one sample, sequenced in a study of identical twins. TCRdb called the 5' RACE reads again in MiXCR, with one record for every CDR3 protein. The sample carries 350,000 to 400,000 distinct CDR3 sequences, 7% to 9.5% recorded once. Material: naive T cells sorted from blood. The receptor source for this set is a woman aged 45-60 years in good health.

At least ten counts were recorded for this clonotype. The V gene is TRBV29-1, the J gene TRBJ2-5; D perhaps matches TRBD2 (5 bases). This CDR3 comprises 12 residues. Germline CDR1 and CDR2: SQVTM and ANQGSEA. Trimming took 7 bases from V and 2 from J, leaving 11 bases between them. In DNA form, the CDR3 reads TGCAGCGCCCTATCGGGACAAGAGACCCAGTACTTC. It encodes CSALSGQETQYF.

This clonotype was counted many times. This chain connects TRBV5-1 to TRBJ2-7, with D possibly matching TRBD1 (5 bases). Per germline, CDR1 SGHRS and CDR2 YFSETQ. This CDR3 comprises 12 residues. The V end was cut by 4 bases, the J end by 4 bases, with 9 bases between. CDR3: CASSDDSYEQYF. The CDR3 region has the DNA TGCGCCAGCAGCGATGACAGTTACGAGCAGTACTTC.

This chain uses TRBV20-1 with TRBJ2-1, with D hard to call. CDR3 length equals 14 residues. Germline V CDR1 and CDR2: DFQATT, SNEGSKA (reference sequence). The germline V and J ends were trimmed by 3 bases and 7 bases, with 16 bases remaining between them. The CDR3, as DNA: TGCAGTGCTAGTTTGGTGGCGGTAAGGAATGAGCAGTTCTTC. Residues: CSASLVAVRNEQFF.